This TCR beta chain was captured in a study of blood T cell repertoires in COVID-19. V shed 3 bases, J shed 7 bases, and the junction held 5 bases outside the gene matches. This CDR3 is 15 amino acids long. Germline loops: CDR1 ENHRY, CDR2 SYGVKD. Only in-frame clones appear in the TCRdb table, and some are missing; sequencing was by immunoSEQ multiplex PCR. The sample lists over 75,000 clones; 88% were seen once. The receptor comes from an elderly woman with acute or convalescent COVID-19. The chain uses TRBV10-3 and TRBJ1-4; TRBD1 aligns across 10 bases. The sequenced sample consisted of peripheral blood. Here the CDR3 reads CAISDSRQGAEKLFF. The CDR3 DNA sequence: TGTGCCATCAGTGATAGTCGACAGGGGGCTGAAAAACTGTTTTTT.